A single sample is the source of the 18 T cell receptor beta chains below, sequenced in a study of radiotherapy plus CTLA-4 blockade in lung cancer. Some clones are missing from TCRdb's copy, which holds only in-frame ones; the method was immunoSEQ multiplex PCR. The sample comprises about 97,000 clones, roughly 74% of which are singletons, and about 3% rests with the top ten. Here the sequenced sample was peripheral blood, taken from a patient treated with radiotherapy plus ipilimumab. Receptors were obtained from a human donor with non-small cell lung cancer who had a partial response to radiotherapy plus ipilimumab. Some clones in this sample may be carry-over from other donors' samples.

A few counts support this clone. The chain links TRBV18 to TRBJ2-2; 8 nucleotides align to TRBD2. After removal of 2 bases from V and 5 bases from J, the junction contained 4 bases not matched to a gene. This CDR3 has 15 residues. Germline V gene sequence: CDR1 KGHSH, CDR2 LQKENI. In nucleotides, the CDR3 is TGTGCCAGCTCACCAAGGGCTAGCGGGACCGGGGAGCTGTTTTTT. Protein sequence: CASSPRASGTGELFF.

The CDR3 DNA reads TGTGCCGGAGGGGCGGGGGGTAACACCGGGGAGCTGTTTTTT. It yields the protein CAGGAGGNTGELFF. This chain connects TRBV7-2 to TRBJ2-2, with 8 bases lining up with TRBD2. CDR1 is SGHTA, CDR2 FQGNSA, per germline. The J segment lost 2 bases and the V segment lost 11 bases, leaving 7 bases of the junction unmatched. The CDR3 loop spans 14 amino acids.

The chain carries TRBV7-6 and TRBJ2-2; 13 bases match TRBD2. The junction had 3 bases not matched to a gene; V was cut back by 4 bases and J by 1 base. CDR1 and CDR2 (germline): SGHVS, FNYEAQ. This CDR3 comprises 17 residues. CDR3 in amino acids: CASSSWTSGGNTGELFF. CDR3 bases: TGTGCCAGCAGCTCCTGGACTAGCGGGGGGAACACCGGGGAGCTGTTTTTT.

This clone was recorded once. The sample has other DNA sequences that encode this CDR3 too. This sequence joins TRBV19 and TRBJ2-2, with 8 bases that match TRBD1. This CDR3 is built from 14 residues. V lost 6 bases and J lost 6; bases outside the gene matches: 6. Germline V gives CDR1 LNHDA, CDR2 SQIVND (reference sequence). CDR3 in amino acids: CASRVHRGAGELFF. In DNA, the CDR3 is TGTGCCAGTAGAGTGCACAGGGGGGCCGGGGAGCTGTTTTTT. The entire variable domain, with the rest obtained from reference TRBV19 and TRBJ2-2, is as follows: DGGITQSPKYLFRKEGQNVTLSCEQNLNHDAMYWYRQDPGQGLRLIYYSQIVNDFQKGDIAEGYSVSREKKESFPLTVTSAQKNPTAFYLCASRVHRGAGELFFGEGSRLTVL.

The J gene is TRBJ2-5, the V gene TRBV5-8; TRBD1 aligns across 8 bases. CDR1 SGHTS and CDR2 YDEGEE come from the germline V gene. This CDR3 has 16 amino acids. Unmatched junction bases numbered 5, after V lost 0 bases and J lost 1 base. CDR3 protein: CASSLAETGAQETQYF. Here the CDR3 DNA reads TGTGCCAGCAGCTTGGCGGAGACAGGGGCCCAAGAGACCCAGTACTTC.

This clone came up a few times. V gene TRBV7-9 combines with J gene TRBJ2-3; 8 positions agree with TRBD1. The CDR3 consists of 18 residues. The J segment lost 1 base and the V segment lost 1 base, leaving 10 bases of the junction unmatched. Per germline, CDR1 SEHNR and CDR2 FQNEAQ (reference sequence). The CDR3 region has the DNA TGTGCCAGCAGCTTAGTTGACAGGGGATCCCTAGGCACAGATACGCAGTATTTT. This codes for CASSLVDRGSLGTDTQYF.

The chain combines TRBV11-2 with TRBJ2-7, with TRBD2 as a possible D gene (6 bases). Trimming cost V 3 bases and J 6 bases, with 12 bases left between them. CDR1 and CDR2 (germline): SGHAT, FQNNGV. CDR3 length: 13 amino acids. CDR3 bases: TGTGCCAGCAGCTTGCCGGGAGACAGCGAGCAGTACTTC. It is translated as CASSLPGDSEQYF.

This rearrangement joins TRBV11-2 to TRBJ2-4; 9 positions match TRBD1. Germline V lookup: CDR1 SGHAT, CDR2 FQNNGV. The CDR3 runs to 15 residues. J was trimmed by 4 bases and V by 1 base; bases with no gene match: 2. The CDR3 here is CASSLAGTGKNIQYF. The CDR3, as DNA: TGTGCCAGCAGCTTAGCCGGGACAGGGAAAAACATTCAGTACTTC.

The rearrangement joins TRBV6-5 to TRBJ2-2; 7 bases are shared with TRBD2. V lost 5 bases to trimming and J lost 0 bases; unmatched junction nucleotides: 3. The length of the CDR3 is 15 residues. CDR1 and CDR2 (germline): MNHEY, SVGAGI. CDR3 region: CASSKGLTNTGELFF. CDR3 DNA: TGTGCCAGCAGTAAGGGACTAACGAACACCGGGGAGCTGTTTTTT.

The rearrangement joins TRBV5-6 to TRBJ2-7, with 8 nucleotides matching TRBD1. The CDR3 totals 15 residues. The germline CDR1 and CDR2 sequences are SGHDT and YYEEEE. V was clipped by 4 bases and J by 4 bases; unmatched bases: 10. CDR3 coding DNA: TGTGCCAGCAGCGCGGAGACACGGACAGGGTACGAGCAGTACTTC. As protein: CASSAETRTGYEQYF.

The chain combines TRBV4-2 with TRBJ2-1; 7 positions agree with TRBD2. The germline CDR1 and CDR2 sequences are LGHNA and YNFKEQ. Trimming cost V 1 base and J 8 bases; bases outside gene matches: 11. The length of the CDR3 is 16 residues. CDR3 DNA sequence: TGTGCCAGCAGCCAAGGCGGCGGGAGTGCTTACGATGAGCAGTTCTTC. It is translated as CASSQGGGSAYDEQFF.

This rearrangement joins TRBV11-1 to TRBJ1-2, with 7 bases matching TRBD1. V was clipped by 6 bases and J by 7 bases; unmatched bases: 8. Germline lookup yields CDR1 SGHAT and CDR2 FQDESV (reference sequence). This CDR3 is built from 13 residues. The CDR3 nucleotides read TGTGCCAGCAGTGATATGACAGGGCCTGGCTACACCTTC. Translated, it gives CASSDMTGPGYTF.

In the case of this clone: This may come from a read error, since a much larger clone is one base off. The chain joins TRBV7-8 to TRBJ2-1, with 10 bases matching TRBD2. The CDR3 extends over 14 amino acids. From germline, CDR1 is SGHVS and CDR2 FQNEAQ. The J segment lost 5 bases and the V segment lost 3 bases, leaving 1 base of the junction unmatched. The CDR3 loop reads CASSLGLAHNEQFF. As DNA, the CDR3 is TGTGCCAGCAGCTTGGGACTAGCGCACAATGAGCAGTTCTTC.

The chain links TRBV27 to TRBJ2-3; TRBD2 aligns across 11 bases. The CDR3 is made up of 17 amino acids. Germline-derived CDR1 and CDR2 are MNHEY and SMNVEV (reference sequence). J was trimmed by 0 bases and V by 7 bases; bases with no gene match: 9. The CDR3 region has the DNA TGTGCCAGCACACTCACCGGGACTAGCGGCAGCACAGATACGCAGTATTTT. Protein product: CASTLTGTSGSTDTQYF.

The chain joins TRBV10-3 to TRBJ2-5; D unresolved. Germline V CDR1 and CDR2: ENHRY, SYGVKD. The CDR3 consists of 11 residues. V was pared by 3 bases and J by 5 bases, with 4 bases between. In nucleotides, the CDR3 is TGTGCCATCAGTGACCGGGAGACCCAGTACTTC. It encodes CAISDRETQYF.

V and J are TRBV5-1 and TRBJ2-5; 8 nucleotides align to TRBD2. V shed 2 bases and J 4 bases; nucleotides not matched to a gene: 4. The CDR3 runs to 14 residues. Per the germline V gene, CDR1 is SGHRS and CDR2 is YFSETQ. CDR3 in DNA: TGCGCCAGCAGCTTCGGAGCGGGAGTAGAGACCCAGTACTTC. This translates into CASSFGAGVETQYF.

This clone was seen only a few times. The V gene is TRBV28, the J gene TRBJ1-1; D is perhaps TRBD1 (5 bases). The V end was cut by 8 bases, the J end by 0 bases, with 10 bases between. The V gene's germline CDR1 is MDHEN and CDR2 SYDVKM. The CDR3 contains 13 residues. The CDR3 sequence: CASSRQLNTEAFF. In nucleotides, the CDR3 is TGTGCCAGCTCCCGACAGTTGAACACTGAAGCTTTCTTT.

This clone was seen a few times. V is TRBV7-2 and J is TRBJ1-1; D call uncertain. Per germline, CDR1 SGHTA and CDR2 FQGNSA. With 5 bases removed from V and 2 bases from J, the gap between germline ends came to 9 bases. The CDR3 is 13 amino acids. CDR3 nucleotide sequence: TGTGCCAGCAGCCCCTACCTAAACACTGAAGCTTTCTTT. Translation gives CASSPYLNTEAFF. Filled out from reference TRBV7-2 and TRBJ1-1, the complete variable domain reads GAGVSQSPSNKVTEKGKDVELRCDPISGHTALYWYRQSLGQGLEFLIYFQGNSAPDKSGLPSDRFSAERTGGSVSTLTIQRTQQEDSAVYLCASSPYLNTEAFFGQGTRLTVV.